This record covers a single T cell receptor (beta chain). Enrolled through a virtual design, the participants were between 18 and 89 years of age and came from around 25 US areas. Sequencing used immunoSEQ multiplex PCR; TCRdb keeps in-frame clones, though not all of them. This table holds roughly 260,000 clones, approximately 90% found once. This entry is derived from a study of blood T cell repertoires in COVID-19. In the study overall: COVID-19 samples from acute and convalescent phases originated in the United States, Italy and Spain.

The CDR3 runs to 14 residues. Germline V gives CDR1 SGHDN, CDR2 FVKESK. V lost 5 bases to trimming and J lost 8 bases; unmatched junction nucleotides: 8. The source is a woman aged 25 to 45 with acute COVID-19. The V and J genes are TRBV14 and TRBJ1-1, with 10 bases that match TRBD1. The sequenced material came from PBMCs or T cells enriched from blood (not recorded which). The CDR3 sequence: CASSYRDRGREAFF. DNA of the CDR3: TGTGCCAGCAGCTATCGGGACAGGGGTCGAGAAGCTTTCTTT.